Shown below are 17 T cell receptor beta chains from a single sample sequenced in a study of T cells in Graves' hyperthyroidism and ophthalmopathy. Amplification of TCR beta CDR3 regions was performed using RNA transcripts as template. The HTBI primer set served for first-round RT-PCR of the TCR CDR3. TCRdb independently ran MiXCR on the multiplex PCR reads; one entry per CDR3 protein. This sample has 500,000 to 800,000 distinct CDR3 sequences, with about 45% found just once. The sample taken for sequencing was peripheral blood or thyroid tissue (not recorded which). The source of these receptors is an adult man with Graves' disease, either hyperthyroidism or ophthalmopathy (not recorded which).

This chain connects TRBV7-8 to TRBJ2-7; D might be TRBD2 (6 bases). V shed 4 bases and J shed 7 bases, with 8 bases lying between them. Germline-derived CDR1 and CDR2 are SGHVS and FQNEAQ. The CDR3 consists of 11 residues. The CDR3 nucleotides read TGTGCCAGCAGCTGGGGGGTTGAGCAGTACTTC. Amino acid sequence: CASSWGVEQYF.

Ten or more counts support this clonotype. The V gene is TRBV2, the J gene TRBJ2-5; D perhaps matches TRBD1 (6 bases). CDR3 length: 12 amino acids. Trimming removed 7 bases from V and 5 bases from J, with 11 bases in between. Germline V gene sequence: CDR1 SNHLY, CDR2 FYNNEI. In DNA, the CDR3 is TGTGCCAGCAACAGGGATGGGGAGACCCAGTACTTC. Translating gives CASNRDGETQYF.

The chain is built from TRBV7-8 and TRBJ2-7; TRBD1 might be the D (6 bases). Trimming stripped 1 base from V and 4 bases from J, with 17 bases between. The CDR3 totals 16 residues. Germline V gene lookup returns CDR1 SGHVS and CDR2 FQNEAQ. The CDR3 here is CASSLVSSRGVYEQYF. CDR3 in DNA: TGTGCCAGCAGCTTAGTTAGCAGCAGGGGCGTATACGAGCAGTACTTC.

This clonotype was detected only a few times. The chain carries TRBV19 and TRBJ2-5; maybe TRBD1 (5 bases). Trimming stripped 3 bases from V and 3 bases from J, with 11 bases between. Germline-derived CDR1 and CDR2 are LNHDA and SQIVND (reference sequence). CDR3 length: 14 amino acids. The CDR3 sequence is CASSMWVREETQYF. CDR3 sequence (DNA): TGTGCCAGTAGTATGTGGGTCAGGGAAGAGACCCAGTACTTC.

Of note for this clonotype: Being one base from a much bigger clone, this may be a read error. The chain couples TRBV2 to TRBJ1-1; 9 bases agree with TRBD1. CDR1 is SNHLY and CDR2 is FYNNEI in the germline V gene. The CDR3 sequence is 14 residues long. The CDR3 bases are TGTGCCGGCAGGAGGGACAGGGAGGACACTGAAGCTTTCTTT. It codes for CAGRRDREDTEAFF.

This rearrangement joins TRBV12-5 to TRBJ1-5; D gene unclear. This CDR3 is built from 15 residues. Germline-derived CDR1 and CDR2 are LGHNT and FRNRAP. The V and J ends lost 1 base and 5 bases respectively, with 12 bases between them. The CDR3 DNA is TGTGCTAGTGGTTTGGGAACTCCCGACTATCAGCCCCAGCATTTT. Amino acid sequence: CASGLGTPDYQPQHF.

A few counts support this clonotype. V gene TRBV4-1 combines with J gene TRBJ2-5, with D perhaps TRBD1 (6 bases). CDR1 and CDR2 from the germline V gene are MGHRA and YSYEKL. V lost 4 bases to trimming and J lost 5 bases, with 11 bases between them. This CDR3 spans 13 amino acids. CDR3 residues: CASSLWTAETQYF. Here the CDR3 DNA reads TGCGCCAGCAGCCTTTGGACAGCTGAGACCCAGTACTTC.

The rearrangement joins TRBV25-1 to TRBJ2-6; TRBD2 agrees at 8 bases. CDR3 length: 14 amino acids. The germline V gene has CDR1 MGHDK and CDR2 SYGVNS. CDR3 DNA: TGTGCTAGTGCGGGGGGCGGTGGGGCCAACGTCCTGACTTTC. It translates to CASAGGGGANVLTF.

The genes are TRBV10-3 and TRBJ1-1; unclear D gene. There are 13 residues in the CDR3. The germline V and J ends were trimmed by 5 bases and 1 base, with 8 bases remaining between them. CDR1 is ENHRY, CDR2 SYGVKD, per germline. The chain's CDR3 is CAISRNQNTEAFF. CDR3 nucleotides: TGTGCCATCAGTAGAAATCAGAACACTGAAGCTTTCTTT.

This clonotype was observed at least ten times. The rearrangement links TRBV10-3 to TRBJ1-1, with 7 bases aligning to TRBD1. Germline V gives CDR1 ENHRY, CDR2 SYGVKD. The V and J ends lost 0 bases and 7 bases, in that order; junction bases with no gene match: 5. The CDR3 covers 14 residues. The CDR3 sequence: CAISESGYRGEAFF. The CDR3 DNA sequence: TGTGCCATCAGTGAGTCGGGATACAGGGGTGAAGCTTTCTTT.

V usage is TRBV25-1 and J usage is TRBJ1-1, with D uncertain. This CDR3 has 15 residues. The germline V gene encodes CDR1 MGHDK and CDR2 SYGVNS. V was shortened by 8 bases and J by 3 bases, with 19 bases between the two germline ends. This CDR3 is CASLVASLGYTEAFF. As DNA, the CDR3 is TGTGCCAGCCTCGTCGCCAGCTTAGGGTACACTGAAGCTTTCTTT.

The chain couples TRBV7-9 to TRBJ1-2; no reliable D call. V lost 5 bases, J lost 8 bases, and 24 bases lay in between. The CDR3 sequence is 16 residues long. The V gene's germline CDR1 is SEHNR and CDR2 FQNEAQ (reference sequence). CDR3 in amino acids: CASSTEPGIHGYGYTF. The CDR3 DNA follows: TGTGCCAGCAGCACTGAACCTGGGATACACGGCTACGGCTACACCTTC.

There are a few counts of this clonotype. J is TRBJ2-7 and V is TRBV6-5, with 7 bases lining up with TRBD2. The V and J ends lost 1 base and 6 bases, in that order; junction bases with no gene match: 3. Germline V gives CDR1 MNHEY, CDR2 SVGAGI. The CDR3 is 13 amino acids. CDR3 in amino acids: CASSYFGGSEQYF. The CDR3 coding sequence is TGTGCCAGCAGTTACTTCGGGGGGAGCGAGCAGTACTTC.

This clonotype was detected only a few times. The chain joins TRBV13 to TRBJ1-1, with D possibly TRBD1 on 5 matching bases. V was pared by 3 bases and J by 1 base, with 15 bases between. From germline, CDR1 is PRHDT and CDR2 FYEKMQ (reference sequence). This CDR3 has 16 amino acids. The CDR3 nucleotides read TGTGCCAGCAGCTTGGGGCTGACCCTGGGGAACACTGAAGCTTTCTTT. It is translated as CASSLGLTLGNTEAFF.

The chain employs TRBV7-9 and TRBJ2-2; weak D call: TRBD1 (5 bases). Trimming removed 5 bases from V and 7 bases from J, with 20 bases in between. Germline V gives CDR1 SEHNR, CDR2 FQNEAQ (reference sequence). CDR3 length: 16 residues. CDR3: CASSVQGRQISGELFF. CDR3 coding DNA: TGTGCCAGCAGCGTTCAGGGTCGGCAGATAAGCGGGGAGCTGTTTTTT.

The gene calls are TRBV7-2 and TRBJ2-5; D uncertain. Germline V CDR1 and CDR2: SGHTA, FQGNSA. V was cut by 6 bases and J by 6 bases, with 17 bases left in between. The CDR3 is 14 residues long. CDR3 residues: CASSSPGPVKTQYF. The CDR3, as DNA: TGTGCCAGCAGTTCGCCGGGCCCCGTGAAGACCCAGTACTTC. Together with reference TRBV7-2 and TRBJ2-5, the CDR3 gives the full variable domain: GAGVSQSPSNKVTEKGKDVELRCDPISGHTALYWYRQSLGQGLEFLIYFQGNSAPDKSGLPSDRFSAERTGGSVSTLTIQRTQQEDSAVYLCASSSPGPVKTQYFGPGTRLLVL.

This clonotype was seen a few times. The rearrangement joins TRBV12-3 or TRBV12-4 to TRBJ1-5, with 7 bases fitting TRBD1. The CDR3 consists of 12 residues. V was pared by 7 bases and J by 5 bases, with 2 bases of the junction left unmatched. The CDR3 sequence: CASKGGDQPQHF. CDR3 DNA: TGTGCCAGCAAAGGGGGCGATCAGCCCCAGCATTTT.